This T cell receptor (beta chain) originates from a study of blood T cells in healthy people across ages. Turning to the study itself: There was about one barcoded beta molecule captured by template switching per two T cells. The study, taken as a whole, reports: There were more naive CD4+ cells and higher diversity in long-lived donors than in aged donors.

About 10 milliliters of peripheral blood were drawn from each donor. CDR3 length equals 14 residues. Looked up from germline, CDR1 is SEHNR and CDR2 is FQNEAQ (reference sequence). Trimming at V came to 5 bases and at J to 1 base, leaving 4 bases not matched to a gene. This clonotype was detected many times. The target antigen is unknown. Alongside a J-beta primer mix, a sample-barcoded 5' primer served in a second PCR lasting about 6 to 12 cycles. Each CDR3 protein is one row after TCRdb ran MiXCR on the 5' RACE reads. Seen here are about 600,000 distinct CDR3 sequences, roughly 48% observed once, and the top ten hold around 24%.

Sequences were obtained from blood. V usage is TRBV7-9 and J usage is TRBJ2-5; 7 bases are shared with TRBD1. The receptor comes from a man older than 75 in good health. The CDR3 DNA is TGTGCCAGCAGCCCTTGGGACAGCCAAGAGACCCAGTACTTC. It encodes CASSPWDSQETQYF.